Shown below are 5 T cell receptor beta chains from a single sample sequenced in a study of OX40 agonist ivuxolimab in advanced cancers. Libraries were made using the immunoSEQ multiplex PCR assay. Not all clones reach the TCRdb copy of this immuneACCESS table, which keeps in-frame sequences only. Checked studies attribute under half of the gap to unresolved V genes and leave the rest unexplained. This sample lists around 33,000 clones; over 90% were detected once. 4% to 4.5% of the sample belongs to the ten largest clones. The sequences come from CD4+ or CD8+ T cells sorted from blood, collected in a trial of the OX40 agonist ivuxolimab. All receptors come from an adult with an advanced solid tumor such as melanoma, head and neck, liver or kidney cancer.

V and J are TRBV2 and TRBJ2-1; the match to TRBD2 covers 9 bases. Germline assignment: CDR1 SNHLY and CDR2 FYNNEI. V dropped 1 base and J dropped 5; count of bases not matched to a gene: 6. The CDR3 covers 16 residues. The CDR3 loop is CASSEGPAGGDNEQFF. The CDR3 DNA reads as TGTGCCAGCAGTGAAGGTCCAGCGGGAGGAGACAATGAGCAGTTCTTC. Full variable domain (rest looked up from reference TRBV2 and TRBJ2-1): EPEVTQTPSHQVTQMGQEVILRCVPISNHLYFYWYRQILGQKVEFLVSFYNNEISEKSEIFDDQFSVERPDGSNFTLKIRSTKLEDSAMYFCASSEGPAGGDNEQFFGPGTRLTVL.

The CDR3 protein is CASSLNRADNEQFF. The CDR3 nucleotides are TGTGCCAGCAGCTTAAACAGGGCCGACAATGAGCAGTTCTTC. The rearrangement joins TRBV7-2 to TRBJ2-1; D is possibly TRBD1 (6 bases). CDR3 length equals 14 residues. V was pared by 2 bases and J by 5 bases, with 10 bases between. Germline V gives CDR1 SGHTA, CDR2 FQGNSA. The full variable domain, its missing parts supplied by reference TRBV7-2 and TRBJ2-1, is GAGVSQSPSNKVTEKGKDVELRCDPISGHTALYWYRQSLGQGLEFLIYFQGNSAPDKSGLPSDRFSAERTGGSVSTLTIQRTQQEDSAVYLCASSLNRADNEQFFGPGTRLTVL.

V is TRBV9 and J is TRBJ2-1; the match to TRBD2 covers 8 bases. The germline V gene has CDR1 SGDLS and CDR2 YYNGEE. V gave up 3 bases and J gave up 6 bases; unmatched junction bases: 8. This CDR3 comprises 15 residues. The CDR3 bases are TGTGCCAGCAGCGACCAAGCGGGAGCGAGCAATGAGCAGTTCTTC. Translation: CASSDQAGASNEQFF.

This rearrangement joins TRBV18 to TRBJ2-1, with 11 bases lining up with TRBD2. Germline V lookup: CDR1 KGHSH, CDR2 LQKENI. V shed 2 bases, J shed 10 bases, and the junction held 10 bases outside the gene matches. The CDR3 sequence is 16 residues long. The CDR3 reads CASSPAASGGTGEQFF. Here the CDR3 DNA reads TGTGCCAGCTCACCAGCGGCTAGCGGGGGGACAGGGGAGCAGTTCTTC.

V gene TRBV28 combines with J gene TRBJ2-5, with 9 bases matching TRBD1. CDR1 and CDR2 from the germline V gene are MDHEN and SYDVKM. V was pared by 5 bases and J by 1 base, with 5 bases of the junction left unmatched. The length of the CDR3 is 15 residues. In DNA, the CDR3 is TGTGCCAGCAGTACAGGGGGCGCCCCCCAAGAGACCCAGTACTTC. It yields the protein CASSTGGAPQETQYF.